Many counts were recorded for the clone carrying this T cell receptor (beta chain). The antigen is undetermined. The sample belongs to a study of identical twins. Broader study findings: Memory repertoires showed no such pattern, whereas abundant cord blood beta clonotypes carried fewer insertions. Out-of-frame alpha sequences common to twins exhibited a surplus of low generation probability.

TCRdb re-called the 5' RACE reads through MiXCR, storing one row per CDR3 protein. The sample has approximately 600,000 distinct CDR3 sequences, just over 7% seen once. The same data also went into a second study, on yellow fever vaccine responses in identical twins.

The receptor comes from a woman aged 18-29 years in good health. The sequenced sample consisted of PBMCs.

This CDR3 reads CASSPNSVEKLFF. Written as DNA, the CDR3 is TGTGCCAGCAGCCCAAACTCCGTAGAAAAACTGTTTTTT. The rearrangement links TRBV7-9 to TRBJ1-4, with no clear D. CDR1 and CDR2 from the germline V gene are SEHNR and FQNEAQ (reference sequence). V lost 5 bases to trimming and J lost 8 bases, with 12 bases between them. The CDR3 runs 13 residues.